This record concerns one T cell receptor beta chain sequence. Its antigen is as yet unknown. TCRdb re-derived calls from the 5' RACE reads in MiXCR, one entry per CDR3 protein. Of over 85,000 distinct CDR3 sequences in the sample, 15% to 20% were seen once. This sample was taken from a study of early T cells in non-severe SARS-CoV-2 infection. This CDR3 has 14 residues. The junction had 4 bases not matched to a gene; V was cut back by 2 bases and J by 6 bases. Germline V gene sequence: CDR1 SGHRS, CDR2 YFSETQ. Study findings and constraints: Anti-spike CD8 responses were favored by VDJdb matching, which missed private and CD4 specificities.

Sequencing was done on a sample of whole blood. This TCR was recovered from an adult who was a healthcare worker with PCR-confirmed SARS-CoV-2 infection or an uninfected control (not recorded which). This chain uses TRBV5-1 with TRBJ2-3; 9 bases agree with TRBD1. The CDR3 spells CASSFDRGKDTQYF. The CDR3 nucleotides read TGCGCCAGCAGCTTTGACAGGGGGAAGGATACGCAGTATTTT.